The text below deals with one T cell receptor (beta chain). As yet, its antigen is unknown. The entry originates in a study of OX40 agonist ivuxolimab in advanced cancers. Points from the study as a whole: Not determined was the antigen specificity of the expanded peripheral T cells.

Clones were read by immunoSEQ multiplex PCR, and TCRdb kept only the in-frame ones, dropping some. The sample holds 80,000 to 95,000 clones, roughly 85% seen once. The junction had 9 bases not matched to a gene; V was cut back by 4 bases and J by 3 bases. This CDR3 contains 16 residues. In germline, CDR1 is SGHRS, CDR2 YFSETQ. The source of this sequence is an adult with an advanced solid tumor such as melanoma, head and neck, liver or kidney cancer. The sequencing here drew on CD4+ or CD8+ T cells sorted from blood, taken in a trial of the OX40 agonist ivuxolimab. The chain joins TRBV5-1 to TRBJ2-2; TRBD2 agrees at 7 bases. The CDR3 nucleotides are TGCGCCAGCAGCCCGGTGGGAGGGGTGGACACCGGGGAGCTGTTTTTT. Its translation is CASSPVGGVDTGELFF.